A selection of T cell receptor beta chains follows, all from one sample in a study of T-cell memory formation after mild COVID-19. TCRdb reprocessed the 5' RACE reads via MiXCR and lists one record per CDR3 protein. This table has 550,000 to 700,000 distinct CDR3 sequences, 15% to 20% appearing once. The source material was PBMCs or a T cell subset sorted from them (not recorded which). The receptors originated from an adult woman who had mild COVID-19 (a few samples of this study predate the infection). Cell type and time point are not known. CDR3s include the opening cysteine and the closing phenylalanine or tryptophan. D genes are given only for firm matches. Clone size appears in some rows only: once, few, many, or a class for an expanded clone.

clone size: few; V gene: TRBV4-3; D gene: TRBD1; CDR3 length: 18; J gene: TRBJ2-5; CDR3 DNA: TGCGCCAGCAGCCATGACACCCAGGGACAGGACCCCATAGGGACCCAGTACTTC; CDR3 protein: CASSHDTQGQDPIGTQYF
clone size: few; V gene: TRBV7-9; D gene: NA; CDR3 length: 17; J gene: TRBJ1-3; CDR3 DNA: TGTGCCAGCAGCAAACGACGGGGGTCATACCCCGGAAACACCATATATTTT; CDR3 protein: CASSKRRGSYPGNTIYF
clone size: NA; V gene: TRBV29-1; D gene: TRBD2; CDR3 length: 14; J gene: TRBJ2-5; CDR3 DNA: TGCAGCGTTGACTTACGCGGGAGCCAAGAGACCCAGTACTTC; CDR3 protein: CSVDLRGSQETQYF
clone size: NA; V gene: TRBV3-1; D gene: TRBD1; CDR3 length: 15; J gene: TRBJ1-2; CDR3 DNA: TGTGCCAGCAGCCAGACGACAGGGGGAAACTATGGCTACACCTTC; CDR3 protein: CASSQTTGGNYGYTF
clone size: NA; V gene: TRBV6-2/TRBV6-3; D gene: NA; CDR3 length: 17; J gene: TRBJ2-7; CDR3 DNA: TGTGCCAGCAGTTACTTGACAGGACCCAGGAGCTCCTACGAGCAGTACTTC; CDR3 protein: CASSYLTGPRSSYEQYF
clone size: NA; V gene: TRBV6-5; D gene: TRBD2; CDR3 length: 16; J gene: TRBJ2-5; CDR3 DNA: TGTGCCAGCAGTCCGGGACTAGCGGGGAAAGCGGAGACCCAGTACTTC; CDR3 protein: CASSPGLAGKAETQYF
clone size: few; V gene: TRBV27; D gene: NA; CDR3 length: 14; J gene: TRBJ2-7; CDR3 DNA: TGTGCCAGCAGTTCTCAGGCGAGCTCCTACGAGCAGTACTTC; CDR3 protein: CASSSQASSYEQYF
clone size: NA; V gene: TRBV20-1; D gene: NA; CDR3 length: 13; J gene: TRBJ2-2; CDR3 DNA: TGCAGTGCTATCTTCCAGAACACCGGGGAGCTGTTTTTT; CDR3 protein: CSAIFQNTGELFF
clone size: NA; V gene: TRBV6-4; D gene: NA; CDR3 length: 14; J gene: TRBJ2-3; CDR3 DNA: TGTGCCAGCAGCGTTCGAGCGGGCACAGATACGCAGTATTTT; CDR3 protein: CASSVRAGTDTQYF
clone size: few; V gene: TRBV25-1; D gene: NA; CDR3 length: 15; J gene: TRBJ2-3; CDR3 DNA: TGTGCCACCACTGTGGTACAATCAAGCACAGATACGCAGTATTTT; CDR3 protein: CATTVVQSSTDTQYF
clone size: NA; V gene: TRBV12-3/TRBV12-4; D gene: TRBD1; CDR3 length: 16; J gene: TRBJ2-1; CDR3 DNA: TGTGCCAGCAGTGCCCTGGACAGGGGTTGGGTCAATGAGCAGTTCTTC; CDR3 protein: CASSALDRGWVNEQFF
clone size: NA; V gene: TRBV9; D gene: NA; CDR3 length: 13; J gene: TRBJ2-5; CDR3 DNA: TGTGCCAGCAGCGTAGTGGAGGGGGAGACCCAGTACTTC; CDR3 protein: CASSVVEGETQYF
clone size: NA; V gene: TRBV5-1; D gene: TRBD2; CDR3 length: 16; J gene: TRBJ2-1; CDR3 DNA: TGCGCCAGCAGCCCAACCTCTAGCGGGCCTTACAATGAGCAGTTCTTC; CDR3 protein: CASSPTSSGPYNEQFF
clone size: NA; V gene: TRBV7-3; D gene: NA; CDR3 length: 15; J gene: TRBJ2-3; CDR3 DNA: TGTGCCAGCAGCTTGGGTGAGCGGAGCACAGATACGCAGTATTTT; CDR3 protein: CASSLGERSTDTQYF
clone size: few; V gene: TRBV7-9; D gene: TRBD1; CDR3 length: 18; J gene: TRBJ1-1; CDR3 DNA: TGTGCCAGCAGCTTAGACCCGGGACAGGGGGCGGTGAACACTGAAGCTTTCTTT; CDR3 protein: CASSLDPGQGAVNTEAFF
clone size: few; V gene: TRBV5-8; D gene: NA; CDR3 length: 16; J gene: TRBJ1-1; CDR3 DNA: TGTGCCAGCAGCTCTCTGACCGGAATCGGATGGCCTGAAGCTTTCTTT; CDR3 protein: CASSSLTGIGWPEAFF
clone size: few; V gene: TRBV7-8; D gene: NA; CDR3 length: 15; J gene: TRBJ1-1; CDR3 DNA: TGTGCCAGCAGCTCGGCCAGGGTTCTCAACACTGAAGCTTTCTTT; CDR3 protein: CASSSARVLNTEAFF
clone size: NA; V gene: TRBV9; D gene: TRBD2; CDR3 length: 16; J gene: TRBJ2-3; CDR3 DNA: TGTGCCAGCAGCGTAGGATGGCGGGGGGCCACAGATACGCAGTATTTT; CDR3 protein: CASSVGWRGATDTQYF
clone size: NA; V gene: TRBV20-1; D gene: NA; CDR3 length: 13; J gene: TRBJ2-7; CDR3 DNA: TGCAGTGCTAGGATGGGGATCGGCGGCGAGCAGTACTTC; CDR3 protein: CSARMGIGGEQYF
clone size: many; V gene: TRBV5-1; D gene: NA; CDR3 length: 14; J gene: TRBJ1-2; CDR3 DNA: TGCGCCAGCAGCTACAGGGAGGCGAACTATGGCTACACCTTC; CDR3 protein: CASSYREANYGYTF
clone size: NA; V gene: TRBV19; D gene: NA; CDR3 length: 15; J gene: TRBJ1-2; CDR3 DNA: TGTGCCAGTAGTATAGTTGACACCTCGGGGTATGGCTACACCTTC; CDR3 protein: CASSIVDTSGYGYTF
clone size: NA; V gene: TRBV20-1; D gene: TRBD2; CDR3 length: 14; J gene: TRBJ2-7; CDR3 DNA: TGCAGTGCTAGAGAGCCCGGGACTAATTACGAGCAGTACTTC; CDR3 protein: CSAREPGTNYEQYF